This T cell receptor (beta chain) was captured by sequencing in a study of beta chain features in type 1 diabetes. The sample holds a few counts of this clone. No antigen is known for it. In all sorted populations, purity surpassed 95%. V lost 3 bases, J lost 4 bases, and 12 bases lay in between. Germline CDR1 and CDR2: MGHDK and SYGVNS. CDR3 size: 14 residues. Study observations and caveats: The naive, central memory and Treg TCRB repertoires of patients appeared to be more similar to one another than those of healthy donors. The study found moderately but significantly shorter TCRB CDR3s in all four CD4+ subsets of Type 1 diabetes patients.

Of the isolated RNA, all was reverse transcribed, and so the sequenced material was expressed TCRB transcripts. Data came from immunoSEQ multiplex PCR; TCRdb stores just in-frame clones and leaves some out. The data contain 600,000 to 700,000 clones, roughly 13% of them singletons. This clonotype was sampled from a man between 18 and 35 years old with type 1 diabetes. The chain carries TRBV25-1 and TRBJ1-2; the D gene is possibly TRBD1 (5 bases). Specimen: naive CD4+ T cells from blood. CDR3 bases: TGTGCCAGCAGTGACGGGTCAGGGATCTATGGCTACACCTTC. This translates into CASSDGSGIYGYTF.